This TCR beta chain was recorded in a study of early T cells in non-severe SARS-CoV-2 infection. Study overall: Sequenced bulk RNA came from whole blood that was unsorted, and chains were unpaired. Findings and limits, study-wide: Sequences matched to VDJdb favored anti-spike CD8 responses, while private and CD4 specificities were missed.

This clonotype was detected many times. No antigen is known for it. Individual cDNA molecules were tagged with unique molecular identifiers, the study reported. TCRdb reprocessed the 5' RACE reads with MiXCR, giving one entry per CDR3 protein. The profile shows about 56,000 distinct CDR3 sequences, 10% to 13% of them singletons. Sequencing used whole blood. The sequence was collected from an adult who was a healthcare worker with PCR-confirmed SARS-CoV-2 infection or an uninfected control (not recorded which).

The CDR3: CASSLLTGENTEAFF. The CDR3 DNA sequence: TGCGCCAGCAGCCTCCTCACGGGAGAGAACACTGAAGCTTTCTTT. The rearrangement joins TRBV5-1 to TRBJ1-1, with D uncertain. Germline values: CDR1 SGHRS, CDR2 YFSETQ. Trimming removed 4 bases at V and 1 base at J, with 14 bases between. The CDR3 length is 15 residues.